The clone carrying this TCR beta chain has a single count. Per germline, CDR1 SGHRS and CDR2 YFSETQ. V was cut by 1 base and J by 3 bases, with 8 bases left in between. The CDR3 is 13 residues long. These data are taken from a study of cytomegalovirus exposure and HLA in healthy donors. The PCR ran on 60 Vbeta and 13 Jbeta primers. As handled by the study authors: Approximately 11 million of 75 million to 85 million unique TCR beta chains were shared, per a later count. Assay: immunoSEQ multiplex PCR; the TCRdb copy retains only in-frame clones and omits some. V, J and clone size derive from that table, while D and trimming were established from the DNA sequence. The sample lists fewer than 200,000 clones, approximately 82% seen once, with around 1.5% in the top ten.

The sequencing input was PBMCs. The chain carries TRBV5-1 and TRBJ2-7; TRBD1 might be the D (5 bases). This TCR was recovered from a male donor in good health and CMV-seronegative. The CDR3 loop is CASSLQGSYEQYF. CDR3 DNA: TGCGCCAGCAGCTTGCAGGGAAGCTACGAGCAGTACTTC.